Described below is a single T cell receptor (beta chain) sequence and its context. Its target is unknown. Trimming left V 6 bases short and J 5 bases short, with 17 bases between. This CDR3 has 15 residues. Germline assignment: CDR1 MDHEN and CDR2 SYDVKM. These data come from a study of vaccination and CD4 T cells after COVID-19. Study summary: The study enrolled six male and four female convalescents, two of whom were Hispanic. SARS-CoV-2, HCoV-NL63, HCoV-OC43 and HCoV-229E supplied the overlapping spike peptides used to stimulate cells.

The Oncomine TCR Beta short-read assay was applied to DNA of cultured CD4+ T cells. One entry per CDR3 protein, called by TCRdb with MiXCR from the PCR reads. The sample includes roughly 15,000 distinct CDR3 sequences, 25% to 35% of them seen just once. Noted treatment: approximately 11-day PBMC culture with coronavirus spike peptide pools or control peptides (ViraFEST assay). ViraFEST used peptide pools to expand antigen-specific T cells and subsequently sequenced their TCRs. On days 3 and 7, half the medium was swapped for fresh IL-2-containing medium. The receptor's source is a human donor with COVID-19. The chain carries TRBV28 and TRBJ1-5; D may be TRBD1 (5 bases). Sequenced sample: cultured CD4+ T cells from blood. CDR3 sequence (DNA): TGTGCCAGCAGGACGGTGGACAACAGCGATCAGCCCCAGCATTTT. This codes for CASRTVDNSDQPQHF.